The 14 T cell receptor beta chains listed next were all sequenced from one sample in a study of glioma-infiltrating T cells after dendritic cell vaccination. Only in-frame clones appear in the TCRdb table, and some are missing; sequencing was by immunoSEQ multiplex PCR. This sample has 25,000 to 35,000 clones; roughly nine tenths occur once, and the top ten carry 2.2%. The specimen comprised blood, sampled before dendritic cell vaccination. These receptors were collected from a human donor with glioblastoma.

V gene TRBV6-6 combines with J gene TRBJ1-2, with 9 positions matching TRBD1. Germline V gene data show CDR1 as MNHNY and CDR2 as SVGAGI (reference sequence). After removal of 5 bases from V and 4 bases from J, the junction contained 5 bases not matched to a gene. The CDR3 has 14 amino acids. The CDR3 coding sequence is TGTGCCAGCAGTACGGACAGGGGCACCTATGGCTACACCTTC. This codes for CASSTDRGTYGYTF.

The V gene is TRBV27, the J gene TRBJ2-1, with D possibly matching TRBD1 (6 bases). CDR1 is MNHEY, CDR2 SMNVEV, per germline (reference sequence). This CDR3 is built from 14 residues. The V end was cut by 10 bases, the J end by 6 bases, with 19 bases between. The CDR3 spells CATQIRQAFNEQFF. In nucleotides, the CDR3 is TGTGCCACACAAATACGACAGGCATTCAATGAGCAGTTCTTC.

CDR3 amino acids: CASSQRQDQETQYF. CDR3 DNA: TGTGCCAGCAGTCAACGACAGGACCAAGAGACCCAGTACTTC. This sequence joins TRBV27 and TRBJ2-5; weak D call: TRBD1 (6 bases). The length of the CDR3 is 14 residues. Trimming stripped 5 bases from V and 0 bases from J, with 10 bases between. Germline values: CDR1 MNHEY, CDR2 SMNVEV (reference sequence).

The gene calls are TRBV6-4 and TRBJ1-6; a weak D match, TRBD1 (5 bases). From germline, CDR1 is MRHNA and CDR2 SNTAGT. V was trimmed by 10 bases and J by 7 bases, leaving 17 bases between them. The CDR3 sequence is 14 residues long. This CDR3 is CATRAGLTNSPLHF. The CDR3 DNA reads TGTGCCACCCGGGCGGGACTGACGAATTCACCCCTCCACTTT.

The rearrangement links TRBV19 to TRBJ2-7, with TRBD1 identical over 11 bases. Germline-derived CDR1 and CDR2 are LNHDA and SQIVND (reference sequence). J lost 7 bases, V lost 3 bases, and 5 bases had no gene match. This CDR3 is built from 14 residues. The DNA for the CDR3 is TGTGCCAGTAGTATCCGGGACAGGGGGGCGGAGCAGTACTTC. Its protein is CASSIRDRGAEQYF.

The sample holds one count of this clone. The chain couples TRBV6-1 to TRBJ1-2, with D possibly TRBD1 on 6 matching bases. CDR3 size: 15 residues. Trimming took off 2 bases at V and 4 bases at J, with 14 bases between the two ends. Looked up from germline, CDR1 is MNHNS and CDR2 is SASEGT. This chain's CDR3 is CASSESRGFSYGYTF. The CDR3 DNA reads as TGTGCCAGCAGTGAATCTAGGGGGTTTAGCTATGGCTACACCTTC.

This rearrangement joins TRBV5-1 to TRBJ1-5; 7 positions agree with TRBD1. The V gene's germline CDR1 is SGHRS and CDR2 YFSETQ. This CDR3 has 15 residues. V gave up 4 bases and J gave up 4 bases; unmatched junction bases: 8. This CDR3 is CASSPWTGANQPQHF. CDR3 DNA: TGCGCCAGCAGCCCGTGGACAGGAGCTAATCAGCCCCAGCATTTT.

This clone was found once. This rearrangement joins TRBV9 to TRBJ1-6; D is unresolved. V was cut by 3 bases and J by 5 bases, with 9 bases left in between. This CDR3 region has 14 residues. Per germline, CDR1 SGDLS and CDR2 YYNGEE. CDR3 sequence: CASSEQPDNSPLHF. In nucleotides, the CDR3 is TGTGCCAGCAGCGAACAGCCCGATAATTCACCCCTCCACTTT.

This rearrangement joins TRBV7-2 to TRBJ1-1; D might be TRBD1 (5 bases). Germline CDR1 SGHTA, CDR2 FQGNSA. This CDR3 region has 16 residues. The germline V and J ends were trimmed by 3 bases and 2 bases, with 16 bases remaining between them. CDR3: CASSFVRVVRNTEAFF. The CDR3 coding sequence is TGTGCCAGCAGCTTTGTCAGGGTAGTACGAAACACTGAAGCTTTCTTT.

The chain employs TRBV18 and TRBJ1-2; tentative D call: TRBD1 (6 bases). V was shortened by 3 bases and J by 7 bases, with 9 bases between the two germline ends. The length of the CDR3 is 12 residues. In germline, CDR1 is KGHSH, CDR2 LQKENI. The CDR3 protein is CASSPRGIGYTF. CDR3 sequence (DNA): TGTGCCAGCTCACCTAGGGGGATTGGCTACACCTTC.

This chain links TRBV7-9 with TRBJ1-4; 9 nucleotides match TRBD1. The length of the CDR3 is 15 residues. Germline lookup yields CDR1 SEHNR and CDR2 FQNEAQ (reference sequence). With V trimmed by 3 bases and J by 2 bases, 1 base remained unmatched. CDR3 residues: CASSLTGGTNEKLFF. The CDR3 DNA is TGTGCCAGCAGCTTGACAGGGGGGACTAATGAAAAACTGTTTTTT.

The genes are TRBV4-1 and TRBJ2-3; D may be TRBD2 (5 bases). Trimming stripped 4 bases from V and 5 bases from J, with 7 bases between. This CDR3 is built from 12 residues. Germline values: CDR1 MGHRA, CDR2 YSYEKL. The DNA of the CDR3 is TGCGCCAGCAGCCCCCGGGGAGATACGCAGTATTTT. Amino acid sequence: CASSPRGDTQYF.

The chain links TRBV10-3 to TRBJ2-3; 12 bases map to TRBD1. The CDR3 consists of 15 residues. The V and J ends lost 8 bases and 1 base, in that order; junction bases with no gene match: 4. CDR1 ENHRY and CDR2 SYGVKD come from the germline V gene. The CDR3 DNA reads as TGTGCCATCGGGGACAGGGGGCCCGGCACAGATACGCAGTATTTT. Its translation is CAIGDRGPGTDTQYF.

The V gene is TRBV5-6, the J gene TRBJ2-5, with TRBD1 matching over 7 bases. Germline V CDR1 and CDR2: SGHDT, YYEEEE. The CDR3 is 14 amino acids. Trimming at V came to 4 bases and at J to 5 bases, leaving 8 bases not matched to a gene. The CDR3 spells CASSLDRDGETQYF. For the CDR3, the DNA is TGTGCCAGCAGCCTTGACAGGGACGGGGAGACCCAGTACTTC.